This T cell receptor beta chain is drawn from a study of regulatory T cells in long-lasting Graves disease. Notes on the study in general: Researchers examined only peripheral blood and not thyroid tissue. There was favoring of TRBV28, TRBJ1-2 and TRBJ2-5 in persistent disease.

V lost 4 bases and J lost 3; bases outside the gene matches: 3. The CDR3 is 14 amino acids. Germline V gene lookup returns CDR1 SGHRS and CDR2 YFSETQ. With iRepertoire HTBI primers and Arm-PCR of CDR3 regions, TCR beta libraries were built. TCRdb redid the calling of the multiplex PCR reads with MiXCR, one entry per CDR3 protein. The top ten clones hold approximately 9.3% of a sample with about 540,000 distinct CDR3 sequences, about 14% of them seen once. This clonotype was counted between two and nine times. Its antigen is not known. Specified time point: newly diagnosed GD, antithyroid drugs for less than 3 months. PBMC RNA served as the TCR library source. This same sample was also part of a study on T cells in Graves' hyperthyroidism and ophthalmopathy. That source notes: The primer set for the first-round RT-PCR of the TCR CDR3 was HTBI.

This chain connects TRBV5-1 to TRBJ2-3, with 9 bases matching TRBD1. The clonotype originates from a man aged 30 to 39 with Graves disease. Source: peripheral blood mononuclear cells (PBMCs), taken at new diagnosis, from a patient treated with antithyroid drugs. The CDR3 nucleotides read TGCGCCAGCAGCACGGACAGGGGAACAGATACGCAGTATTTT. It translates to CASSTDRGTDTQYF.